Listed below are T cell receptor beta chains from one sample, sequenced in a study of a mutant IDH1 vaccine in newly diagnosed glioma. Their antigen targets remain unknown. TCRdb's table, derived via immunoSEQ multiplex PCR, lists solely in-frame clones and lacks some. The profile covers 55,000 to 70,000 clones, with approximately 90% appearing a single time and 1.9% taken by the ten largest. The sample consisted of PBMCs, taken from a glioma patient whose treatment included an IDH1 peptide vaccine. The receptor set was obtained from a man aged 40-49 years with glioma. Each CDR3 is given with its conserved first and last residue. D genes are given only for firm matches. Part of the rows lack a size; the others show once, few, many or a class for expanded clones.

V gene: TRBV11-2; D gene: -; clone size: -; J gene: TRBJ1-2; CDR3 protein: CASSLGRAMGDYGYTF; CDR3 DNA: TGTGCCAGCAGCTTAGGCCGGGCCATGGGTGACTATGGCTACACCTTC
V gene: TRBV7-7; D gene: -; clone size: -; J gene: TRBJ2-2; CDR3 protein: CASSLDNLGGELFF; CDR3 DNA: TGTGCTAGCAGCTTGGACAACCTCGGGGGGGAGCTGTTTTTT
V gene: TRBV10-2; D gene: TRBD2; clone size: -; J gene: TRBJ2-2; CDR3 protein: CASGWDYTVELFF; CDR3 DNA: TGCGCCAGCGGATGGGACTATACCGTGGAGCTGTTTTTT
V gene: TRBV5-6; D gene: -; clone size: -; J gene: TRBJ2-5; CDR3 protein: CASRLSVGSQETQYF; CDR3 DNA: TGTGCCAGCAGACTCTCCGTCGGAAGTCAGGAGACCCAGTACTTC
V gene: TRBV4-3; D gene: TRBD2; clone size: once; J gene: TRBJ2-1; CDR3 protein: CASSQDSREGNEQFF; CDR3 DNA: TGCGCCAGCAGCCAAGATTCCCGGGAGGGCAATGAGCAGTTCTTC
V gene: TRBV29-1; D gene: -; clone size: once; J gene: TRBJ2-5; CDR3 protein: CSVEDRETQYF; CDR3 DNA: TGCAGCGTTGAAGATCGAGAGACCCAGTACTTC
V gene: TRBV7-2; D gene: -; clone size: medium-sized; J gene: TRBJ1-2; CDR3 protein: CASSLEAVNIYGYTF; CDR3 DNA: TGTGCCAGCAGCTTAGAGGCAGTTAATATCTATGGCTACACCTTC
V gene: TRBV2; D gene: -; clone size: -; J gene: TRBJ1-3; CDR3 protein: CASSESAGIGNTIYF; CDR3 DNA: TGTGCCAGCAGTGAATCAGCAGGGATCGGAAACACCATATATTTT
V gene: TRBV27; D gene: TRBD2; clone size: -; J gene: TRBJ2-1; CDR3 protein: CASSSISGGAINEQFF; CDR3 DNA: TGTGCCAGCAGTTCCATTAGCGGGGGGGCCATAAATGAGCAGTTCTTC
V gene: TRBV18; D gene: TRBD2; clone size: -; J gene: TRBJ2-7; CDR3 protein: CASTLTGTGGLYEQYF; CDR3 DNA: TGTGCCAGCACGTTGACCGGGACGGGAGGACTCTACGAGCAGTACTTC
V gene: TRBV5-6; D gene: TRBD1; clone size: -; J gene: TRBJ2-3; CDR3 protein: CASSLDRGTTDTQYF; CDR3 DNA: TGTGCCAGCAGCTTGGACAGGGGGACCACAGATACGCAGTATTTT
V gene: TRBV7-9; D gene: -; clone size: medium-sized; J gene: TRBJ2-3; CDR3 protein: CASSWDERTQYF; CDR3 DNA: TGTGCCAGCAGCTGGGATGAGCGTACGCAGTATTTT
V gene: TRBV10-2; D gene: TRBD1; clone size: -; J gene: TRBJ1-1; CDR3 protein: CASRKGTVNTEAFF; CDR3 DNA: TGCGCCAGCAGGAAAGGGACAGTTAACACTGAAGCTTTCTTT
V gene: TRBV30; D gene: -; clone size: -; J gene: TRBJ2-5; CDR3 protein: CAWSVGQETQYF; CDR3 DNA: TGTGCCTGGAGTGTGGGTCAAGAGACCCAGTACTTC
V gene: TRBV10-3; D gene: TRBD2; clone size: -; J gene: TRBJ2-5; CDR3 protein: CASGLAGEQETQYF; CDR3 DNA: TGTGCCTCGGGACTAGCGGGAGAGCAAGAGACCCAGTACTTC
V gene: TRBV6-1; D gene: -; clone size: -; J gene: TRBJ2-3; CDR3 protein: CASSQGFGADTQYF; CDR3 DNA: TGTGCCAGCAGCCAGGGATTTGGTGCAGATACGCAGTATTTT
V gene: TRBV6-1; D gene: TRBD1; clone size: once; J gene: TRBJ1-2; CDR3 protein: CASSGAQGETFYGYTF; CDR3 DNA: TGTGCCAGCAGTGGCGCACAGGGGGAGACCTTCTATGGCTACACCTTC
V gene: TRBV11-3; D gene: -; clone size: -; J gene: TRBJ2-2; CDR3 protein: CASSLYPSGGELFF; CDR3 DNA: TGTGCCAGCAGCTTATATCCATCGGGCGGGGAGCTGTTTTTT
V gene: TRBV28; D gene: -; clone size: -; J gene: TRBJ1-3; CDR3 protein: CASSLQLSDTSGNTIYF; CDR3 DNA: TGTGCCAGCAGTTTACAACTCTCGGACACTTCTGGAAACACCATATATTTT
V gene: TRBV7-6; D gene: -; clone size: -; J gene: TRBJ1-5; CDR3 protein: CASSPVGNQPQHF; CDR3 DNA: TGTGCCAGCAGCCCGGTGGGCAATCAGCCCCAGCATTTT
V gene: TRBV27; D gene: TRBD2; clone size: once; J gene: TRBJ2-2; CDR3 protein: CASSSWVAGEGGELFF; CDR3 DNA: TGTGCCAGCAGTTCCTGGGTAGCGGGAGAAGGCGGGGAGCTGTTTTTT
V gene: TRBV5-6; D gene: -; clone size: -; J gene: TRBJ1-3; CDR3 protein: CASSFSRSSGNTIYF; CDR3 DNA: TGTGCCAGCAGCTTCAGCAGGAGCTCTGGAAACACCATATATTTT
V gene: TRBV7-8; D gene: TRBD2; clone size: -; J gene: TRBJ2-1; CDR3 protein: CASSPRARLAGGVNEQFF; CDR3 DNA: TGTGCCAGCAGCCCTCGAGCCCGGTTAGCGGGAGGGGTCAATGAGCAGTTCTTC
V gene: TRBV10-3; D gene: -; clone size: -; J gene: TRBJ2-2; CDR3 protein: CAISEFVSNRANTGELFF; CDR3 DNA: TGTGCCATCAGTGAGTTCGTCTCAAACAGGGCGAACACCGGGGAGCTGTTTTTT
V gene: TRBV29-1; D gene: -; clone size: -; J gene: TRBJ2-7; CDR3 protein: CSARVGYEQYF; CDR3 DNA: TGCAGCGCCCGGGTAGGGTACGAGCAGTACTTC
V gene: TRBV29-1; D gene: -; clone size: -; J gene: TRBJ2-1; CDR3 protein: CSVEDPPRTVADEQFF; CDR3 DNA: TGCAGCGTTGAAGATCCCCCCCGGACAGTAGCAGATGAGCAGTTCTTC
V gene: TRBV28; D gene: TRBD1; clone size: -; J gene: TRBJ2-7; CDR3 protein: CASSPRTGLYEQYF; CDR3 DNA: TGTGCCAGCAGCCCGAGGACAGGGCTCTACGAGCAGTACTTC
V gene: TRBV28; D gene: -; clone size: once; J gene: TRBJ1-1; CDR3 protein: CASSFLRAATEAFF; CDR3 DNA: TGTGCCAGCAGTTTTCTTAGGGCTGCCACTGAAGCTTTCTTT